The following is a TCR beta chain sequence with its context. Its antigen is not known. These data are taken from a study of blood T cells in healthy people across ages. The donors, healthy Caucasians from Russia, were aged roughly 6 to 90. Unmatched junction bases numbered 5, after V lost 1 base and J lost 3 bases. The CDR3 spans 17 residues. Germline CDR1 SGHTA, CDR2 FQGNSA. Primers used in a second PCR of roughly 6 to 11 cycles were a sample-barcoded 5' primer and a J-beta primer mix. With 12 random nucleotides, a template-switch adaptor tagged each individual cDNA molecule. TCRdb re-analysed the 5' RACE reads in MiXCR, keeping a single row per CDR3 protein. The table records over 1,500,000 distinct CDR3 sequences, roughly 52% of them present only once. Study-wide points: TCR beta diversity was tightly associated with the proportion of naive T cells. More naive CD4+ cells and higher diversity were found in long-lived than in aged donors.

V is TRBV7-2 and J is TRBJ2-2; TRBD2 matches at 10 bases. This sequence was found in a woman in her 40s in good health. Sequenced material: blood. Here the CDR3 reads CASSLVGSGGYTGELFF. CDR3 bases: TGTGCCAGCAGCTTAGTCGGTAGCGGGGGGTACACCGGGGAGCTGTTTTTT.